This TCR beta chain was retrieved from a study of blood T cell repertoires in COVID-19. About the research overall: From the United States, Italy and Spain came samples of acute and convalescent COVID-19. The cDNA or gDNA used as material had been derived from T cells, B-cell-depleted T cells, or PBMCs.

As originally analysed: Using reference gene primer amplification, nucleated cell counts were estimated. The repertoire was sequenced with immunoSEQ multiplex PCR; TCRdb's copy has only in-frame clones and lacks some. Clonal size and the V and J genes are those of that table, whereas D and trimming came from the DNA. The data show some 160,000 clones, about 83% seen once. There are 15 residues in the CDR3. The sequence came from a woman of 80 years or more with acute or convalescent COVID-19. Sequenced material: peripheral blood. V is TRBV21-1 and J is TRBJ2-1; the D call of TRBD2 is as the table states it, not checked on the DNA. TRBV21-1 is described as a pseudogene. CDR3 nucleotides: TGTGCCAGCGGCACACAAGCGGGGGGGCACAATGAGCAGTTCTTC. It is translated as CASGTQAGGHNEQFF.